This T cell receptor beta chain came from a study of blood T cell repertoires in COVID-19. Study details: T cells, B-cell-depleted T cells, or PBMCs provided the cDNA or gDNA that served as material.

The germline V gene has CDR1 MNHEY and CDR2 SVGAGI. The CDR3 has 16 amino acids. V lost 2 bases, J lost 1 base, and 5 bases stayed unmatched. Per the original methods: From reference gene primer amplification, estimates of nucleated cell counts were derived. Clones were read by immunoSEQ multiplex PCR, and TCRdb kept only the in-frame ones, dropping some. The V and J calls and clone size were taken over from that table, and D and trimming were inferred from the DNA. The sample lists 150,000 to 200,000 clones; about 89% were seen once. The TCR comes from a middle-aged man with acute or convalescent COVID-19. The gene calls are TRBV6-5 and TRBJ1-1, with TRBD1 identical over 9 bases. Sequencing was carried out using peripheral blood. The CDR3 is CASSYDAGQGNTEAFF. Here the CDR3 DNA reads TGTGCCAGCAGTTACGACGCGGGACAGGGGAACACTGAAGCTTTCTTT.